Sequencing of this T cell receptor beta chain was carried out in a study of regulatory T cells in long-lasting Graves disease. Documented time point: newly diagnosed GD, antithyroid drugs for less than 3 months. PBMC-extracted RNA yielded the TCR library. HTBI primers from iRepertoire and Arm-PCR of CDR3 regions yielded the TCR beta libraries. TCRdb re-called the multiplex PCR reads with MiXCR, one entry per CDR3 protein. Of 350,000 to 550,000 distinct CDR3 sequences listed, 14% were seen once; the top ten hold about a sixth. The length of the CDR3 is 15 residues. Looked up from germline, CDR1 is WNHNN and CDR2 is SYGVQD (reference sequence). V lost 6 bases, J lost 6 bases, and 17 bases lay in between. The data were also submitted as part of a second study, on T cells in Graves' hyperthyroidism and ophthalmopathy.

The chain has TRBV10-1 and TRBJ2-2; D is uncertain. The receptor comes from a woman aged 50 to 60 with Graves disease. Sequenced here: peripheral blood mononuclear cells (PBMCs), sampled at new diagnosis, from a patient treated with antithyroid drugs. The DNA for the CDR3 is TGCGCCAGCAGCCCCTCAGAGCTAGGTCCCGGGGAGCTGTTTTTT. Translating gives CASSPSELGPGELFF.